The 29 T cell receptor beta chains below all came from one sample that was sequenced in a study of blood T cell repertoires in COVID-19. TCRdb's copy holds only in-frame clones and misses some; the assay was immunoSEQ multiplex PCR. The sample includes tens of thousands of clones, over 75% of them seen just once. Specimen: peripheral blood. The receptor set was obtained from a human donor in a cohort sampled during active COVID-19.

This rearrangement joins TRBV12-5 to TRBJ1-4, with D perhaps matching TRBD1 (6 bases). CDR3 length: 14 amino acids. The germline V gene encodes CDR1 LGHNT and CDR2 FRNRAP. The V end lost 1 base, the J end lost 8 bases, and 11 bases lay between the germline ends. The DNA of the CDR3 is TGTGCTAGTGGTTTGGGAGGGGGTGGCGAAAAACTGTTTTTT. Translated, it gives CASGLGGGGEKLFF.

This clone was seen a single time. The chain links TRBV10-1 to TRBJ2-3; 8 nucleotides line up with TRBD1. V trimming: 3 bases; J trimming: 14 bases; junction bases outside the gene matches: 7. The CDR3 totals 12 residues. CDR1 is WNHNN, CDR2 SYGVQD, per germline (reference sequence). The CDR3 spells CASSETGQARYF. The DNA for the CDR3 is TGCGCCAGCAGTGAAACGGGACAGGCCCGGTATTTT.

J is TRBJ2-3 and V is TRBV6-4, with 10 bases matching TRBD1. Per germline, CDR1 MRHNA and CDR2 SNTAGT. The ends lost 9 bases at V and 3 bases at J; junction bases unmatched: 9. The CDR3 length is 15 residues. The CDR3 region is CASPPGQGTTDTQYF. For the CDR3, the DNA is TGTGCCAGTCCTCCGGGACAGGGGACGACAGATACGCAGTATTTT.

The rearrangement uses TRBV5-1 and TRBJ1-1; D not certain. Deletions cut 5 bases from V and 0 bases from J, with 11 bases between. The CDR3 consists of 14 residues. Per germline, CDR1 SGHRS and CDR2 YFSETQ. CDR3 DNA: TGCGCCAGCAGTTCAGGCACTTTGAACACTGAAGCTTTCTTT. Its translation: CASSSGTLNTEAFF.

This rearrangement joins TRBV2 to TRBJ2-7, with 11 bases that match TRBD1. There are 16 residues in the CDR3. Germline-derived CDR1 and CDR2 are SNHLY and FYNNEI. Germline trimming cut 6 bases from V and 2 bases from J; bases unmatched to any gene: 9. CDR3 sequence (DNA): TGTGCCAGCAGGCAATCTGGGACAGGGGGGACCTACGAGCAGTACTTC. Its translation: CASRQSGTGGTYEQYF.

This rearrangement joins TRBV5-1 to TRBJ2-7; D unresolved. The CDR3 spans 12 residues. Trimming took 3 bases from V and 5 from J, leaving 9 bases between them. The germline V gene has CDR1 SGHRS and CDR2 YFSETQ. Written as DNA, the CDR3 is TGCGCCAGCAGCTCTCTGGGCCACGAGCAGTACTTC. Translating it yields CASSSLGHEQYF.

This chain connects TRBV9 to TRBJ1-4; 9 positions match TRBD1. CDR3 length equals 15 residues. V was pared by 2 bases and J by 8 bases, with 7 bases of the junction left unmatched. Germline CDR1 reads SGDLS; CDR2 reads YYNGEE. DNA of the CDR3: TGTGCCAGCAGCGTTACAGGGGGCGCAGAGGAAAAACTGTTTTTT. The encoded protein is CASSVTGGAEEKLFF. The full variable domain, in which reference TRBV9 and TRBJ1-4 provide the parts outside the CDR3, is DSGVTQTPKHLITATGQRVTLRCSPRSGDLSVYWYQQSLDQGLQFLIQYYNGEERAKGNILERFSAQQFPDLHSELNLSSLELGDSALYFCASSVTGGAEEKLFFGSGTQLSVL.

V and J are TRBV6-1 and TRBJ1-5; D remains unclear. V was cut by 3 bases and J by 5 bases, with 8 bases left in between. The CDR3 length is 13 residues. CDR1 is MNHNS and CDR2 is SASEGT in the germline V gene. DNA for the CDR3: TGTGCCAGCAGTGACGTACCGGATCAGCCCCAGCATTTT. This sequence encodes CASSDVPDQPQHF.

CDR3 nucleotide sequence: TGCGCCAGCAGCCCGACAGGGGGCTTTGGGGCCAACGTCCTGACTTTC. It is translated as CASSPTGGFGANVLTF. The chain carries TRBV4-3 and TRBJ2-6; 10 nucleotides agree with TRBD1. The CDR3 totals 16 residues. V trimming: 4 bases; J trimming: 3 bases; junction bases outside the gene matches: 3. Germline V gene lookup returns CDR1 LGHNA and CDR2 YSLEER.

The table lists this clone with a few counts. The rearrangement joins TRBV18 to TRBJ1-1; D gene uncertain. Trimming pared 2 bases from V and 0 bases from J, leaving 7 bases between. Per the germline V gene, CDR1 is KGHSH and CDR2 is LQKENI. This CDR3 region has 14 residues. The CDR3 loop is CASSPAIMNTEAFF. In nucleotides, the CDR3 is TGTGCCAGCTCACCAGCGATTATGAACACTGAAGCTTTCTTT.

This chain uses TRBV27 with TRBJ2-1; 7 bases align to TRBD1. Germline loops: CDR1 MNHEY, CDR2 SMNVEV (reference sequence). CDR3 size: 17 residues. After removal of 4 bases from V and 2 bases from J, the junction contained 11 bases not matched to a gene. The CDR3 loop reads CASSSPRQGGTYNEQFF. The CDR3 coding sequence is TGTGCCAGCAGTTCTCCCCGACAGGGTGGCACCTACAATGAGCAGTTCTTC.

The sample holds a few counts of this clone. The chain recombines TRBV7-6 with TRBJ1-6; no clear D gene. CDR3 length: 14 amino acids. The V gene lost 4 bases and the J gene lost 9 bases, with 13 bases spanning the gap. Germline values: CDR1 SGHVS, CDR2 FNYEAQ. CDR3 residues: CASSSTLLFSPLHF. The CDR3, as DNA: TGTGCCAGCAGCTCAACTCTTCTGTTTTCACCCCTCCACTTT.

This chain links TRBV13 with TRBJ2-2; the D gene is possibly TRBD1 (6 bases). CDR1 and CDR2 (germline): PRHDT, FYEKMQ (reference sequence). V was shortened by 7 bases and J by 6 bases, with 21 bases between the two germline ends. CDR3 length: 16 amino acids. DNA of the CDR3: TGTGCCAGCAACTTTTATGGACAGTACCCACCCGGGGAGCTGTTTTTT. Its translation: CASNFYGQYPPGELFF.

This chain uses TRBV12-3 or TRBV12-4 with TRBJ1-1; weak D call: TRBD1 (5 bases). The V end lost 5 bases, the J end lost 4 bases, and 11 bases lay between the germline ends. The CDR3 sequence is 13 residues long. The CDR3 spells CASSIQVATEAFF. DNA for the CDR3: TGTGCCAGCAGTATACAGGTTGCCACTGAAGCTTTCTTT.

The table lists this clone with a count of one. The chain links TRBV4-1 to TRBJ2-1, with D possibly matching TRBD2 (7 bases). Trimming took off 4 bases at V and 8 bases at J, with 18 bases between the two ends. The CDR3 totals 15 residues. Germline V gives CDR1 MGHRA, CDR2 YSYEKL. CDR3 in amino acids: CASSRLGGGLDEQFF. As DNA, the CDR3 is TGCGCCAGCAGCCGGTTGGGGGGGGGCCTGGATGAGCAGTTCTTC.

This chain uses TRBV7-8 with TRBJ1-5, with a tentative D call TRBD1 (6 bases). The CDR3 loop spans 18 amino acids. Germline CDR1 and CDR2: SGHVS and FQNEAQ. Trimming pared 4 bases from V and 0 bases from J, leaving 19 bases between. The CDR3 loop is CASSYLLRGSNSNQPQHF. CDR3 nucleotide sequence: TGTGCCAGCAGCTACCTTCTCAGGGGATCCAATAGCAATCAGCCCCAGCATTTT.

The rearrangement links TRBV10-2 to TRBJ2-5, with TRBD2 matching over 10 bases. CDR3 length equals 15 residues. The ends lost 2 bases at V and 3 bases at J; junction bases unmatched: 3. Germline CDR1 WSHSY, CDR2 SAAADI. The CDR3 DNA reads TGCGCCAGCAGTGAGACTAGCGGGGACGAAGAGACCCAGTACTTC. Translated, it gives CASSETSGDEETQYF.

The genes are TRBV18 and TRBJ1-1; perhaps TRBD1 as D (6 bases). From germline, CDR1 is KGHSH and CDR2 LQKENI. The V gene lost 5 bases and the J gene lost 5 bases, with 24 bases spanning the gap. This CDR3 region has 17 residues. This CDR3 reads CASSMIQGRIERTEAFF. The CDR3, as DNA: TGTGCCAGCTCAATGATACAGGGTAGGATTGAGAGAACTGAAGCTTTCTTT.

There are a few counts of this clone. V is TRBV5-1 and J is TRBJ2-3; 7 positions agree with TRBD1. V was clipped by 4 bases and J by 1 base; unmatched bases: 6. Germline CDR1 and CDR2: SGHRS and YFSETQ. This CDR3 is 15 amino acids long. CDR3 bases: TGCGCCAGCAGCCAGGGGGAACCACGCACAGATACGCAGTATTTT. It yields the protein CASSQGEPRTDTQYF.

The genes are TRBV2 and TRBJ2-7; 8 bases fit TRBD1. Germline V gene sequence: CDR1 SNHLY, CDR2 FYNNEI. V dropped 6 bases and J dropped 5; count of bases not matched to a gene: 6. The CDR3 loop spans 13 amino acids. The CDR3 here is CASRSTGVDEQYF. In nucleotides, the CDR3 is TGTGCCAGCAGGTCGACAGGGGTCGACGAGCAGTACTTC.

The V and J genes are TRBV7-2 and TRBJ2-4; 10 bases agree with TRBD2. The V and J ends lost 1 base and 4 bases, in that order; junction bases with no gene match: 10. The germline CDR1 and CDR2 sequences are SGHTA and FQGNSA. The CDR3 loop spans 18 amino acids. CDR3 in DNA: TGTGCCAGCAGCTTAGTTCGTAGTAGCGGGGGGTGGAAAAACATTCAGTACTTC. Protein product: CASSLVRSSGGWKNIQYF.

V is TRBV5-1 and J is TRBJ1-2; D not certain. V lost 2 bases to trimming and J lost 2 bases, with 7 bases between them. CDR1 and CDR2 (germline): SGHRS, YFSETQ. The CDR3 consists of 13 residues. The CDR3 DNA is TGCGCCAGCAGCTTAGACGGGAACTATGGCTACACCTTC. Encoded protein: CASSLDGNYGYTF.

The chain carries TRBV6-5 and TRBJ2-5; D ambiguous. Germline V gene data show CDR1 as MNHEY and CDR2 as SVGAGI. There are 14 residues in the CDR3. V lost 0 bases to trimming and J lost 4 bases, with 9 bases between them. The CDR3 reads CASSYSYSRETQYF. DNA of the CDR3: TGTGCCAGCAGTTACTCTTACAGCCGAGAGACCCAGTACTTC.

The V call is TRBV7-2, the J call TRBJ2-5; TRBD2 might be the D (6 bases). The CDR3 has 16 residues. The V and J ends lost 6 bases and 5 bases respectively, with 22 bases between them. Germline CDR1 SGHTA, CDR2 FQGNSA. This CDR3 is CASRYYREKVLETQYF. As DNA, the CDR3 is TGTGCCAGCAGATACTACCGGGAGAAGGTGTTGGAGACCCAGTACTTC.

Only one count was recorded for this clone. V and J are TRBV9 and TRBJ1-2; D unclear. This CDR3 comprises 11 residues. Germline V gene lookup returns CDR1 SGDLS and CDR2 YYNGEE. Trimming removed 3 bases from V and 2 bases from J, with 2 bases in between. DNA for the CDR3: TGTGCCAGCAGCGCGAACTATGGCTACACCTTC. This translates into CASSANYGYTF.

The chain recombines TRBV11-2 with TRBJ1-6; 10 nucleotides line up with TRBD1. The V gene end was trimmed by 6 bases and the J gene end by 10 bases; junction bases not matched to a gene: 9. Germline V gene sequence: CDR1 SGHAT, CDR2 FQNNGV. The CDR3 runs 15 residues. CDR3 in DNA: TGTGCCAGCAGGGGAGACAGGGGGCGAAGATCACCCCTCCACTTT. This sequence encodes CASRGDRGRRSPLHF.

The chain recombines TRBV6-6 with TRBJ1-2, with D possibly being TRBD1 (6 bases). Trimming left V 4 bases short and J 7 bases short, with 13 bases between. In germline, CDR1 is MNHNY, CDR2 SVGAGI (reference sequence). This CDR3 is 13 amino acids long. The DNA of the CDR3 is TGTGCCAGCAGTTCCACAGGGAGGGGTGGCTACACCTTC. Translation: CASSSTGRGGYTF.

The V gene is TRBV7-3, the J gene TRBJ2-7; the match to TRBD1 covers 12 bases. J gave up 4 bases and V 3 bases, and 1 base lay outside the gene matches. Germline values: CDR1 SGHTA, CDR2 FQGTGA. The CDR3 consists of 14 residues. CDR3 bases: TGTGCCAGCAGCTTGGGACAGGGGGCGTACGAGCAGTACTTC. This gives the protein CASSLGQGAYEQYF.

V and J are TRBV10-3 and TRBJ1-2; 7 bases match TRBD1. Trimming removed 4 bases from V and 4 bases from J; junction bases left unmatched: 3. This CDR3 spans 13 amino acids. Germline assignment: CDR1 ENHRY and CDR2 SYGVKD. The CDR3 spells CAISATGLYGYTF. CDR3 DNA: TGTGCCATCAGTGCGACAGGGCTCTATGGCTACACCTTC.